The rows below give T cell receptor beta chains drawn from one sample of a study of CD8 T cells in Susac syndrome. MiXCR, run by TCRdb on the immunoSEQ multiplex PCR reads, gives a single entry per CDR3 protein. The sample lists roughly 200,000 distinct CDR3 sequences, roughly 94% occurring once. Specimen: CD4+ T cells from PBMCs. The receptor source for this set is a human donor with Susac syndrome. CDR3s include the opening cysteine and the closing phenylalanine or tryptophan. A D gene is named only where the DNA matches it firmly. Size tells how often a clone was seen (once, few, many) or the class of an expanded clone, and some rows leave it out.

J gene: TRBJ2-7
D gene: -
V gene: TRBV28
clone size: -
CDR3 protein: CASSFRNRVRHEQYF
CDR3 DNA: TGTGCCAGCAGTTTCCGCAACAGGGTTAGGCACGAGCAGTACTTC

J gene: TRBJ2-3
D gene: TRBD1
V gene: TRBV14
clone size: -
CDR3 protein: CASSLGQGLDTQYF
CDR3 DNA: TGTGCCAGCAGCCTTGGACAGGGTTTGGATACGCAGTATTTT

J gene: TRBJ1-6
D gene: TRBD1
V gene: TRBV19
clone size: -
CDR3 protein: CASNRDRGSPLHF
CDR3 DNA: TGTGCCAGCAACAGGGACAGGGGTTCACCCCTCCACTTT

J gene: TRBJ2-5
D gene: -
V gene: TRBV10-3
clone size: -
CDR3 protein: CAISDWETQYF
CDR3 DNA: TGTGCCATCAGTGATTGGGAGACCCAGTACTTC

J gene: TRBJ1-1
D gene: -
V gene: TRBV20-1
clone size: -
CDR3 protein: CSGLREGLNTEAFF
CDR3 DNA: TGCAGTGGGCTCAGGGAAGGGTTGAACACTGAAGCTTTCTTT

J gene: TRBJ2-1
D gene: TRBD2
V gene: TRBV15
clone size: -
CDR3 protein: CATSRVALAGENEQFF
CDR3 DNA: TGTGCCACCAGCAGAGTAGCACTAGCGGGAGAAAATGAGCAGTTCTTC

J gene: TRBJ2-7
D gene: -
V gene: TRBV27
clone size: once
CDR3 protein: CARGPQQYF
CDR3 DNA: TGTGCCAGGGGCCCGCAGCAGTACTTC

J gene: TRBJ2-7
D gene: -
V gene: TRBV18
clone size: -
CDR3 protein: CASSPPNAFRSYEQYF
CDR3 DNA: TGTGCCAGCTCACCACCTAACGCCTTCCGATCCTACGAGCAGTACTTC

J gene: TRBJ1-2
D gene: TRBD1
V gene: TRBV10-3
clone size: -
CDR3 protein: CAISGQGTDGYTF
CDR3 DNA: TGTGCCATCAGTGGACAGGGGACGGATGGCTACACCTTC

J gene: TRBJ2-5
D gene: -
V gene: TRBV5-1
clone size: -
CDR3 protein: CASGQGGIETQYF
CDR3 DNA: TGCGCCAGCGGCCAAGGTGGGATAGAGACCCAGTACTTC

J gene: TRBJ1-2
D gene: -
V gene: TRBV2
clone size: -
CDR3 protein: CASTFSKSNYGYTF
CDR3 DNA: TGTGCCAGCACCTTCAGCAAATCTAACTATGGCTACACCTTC

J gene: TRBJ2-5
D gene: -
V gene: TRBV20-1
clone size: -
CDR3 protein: CSAPWPQRQAQYF
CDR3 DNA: TGCAGTGCTCCCTGGCCACAAAGGCAGGCCCAGTACTTC

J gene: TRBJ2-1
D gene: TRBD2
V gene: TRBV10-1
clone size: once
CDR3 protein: CASSESSGRNEQFF
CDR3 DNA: TGCGCCAGCAGTGAATCTAGCGGGAGGAATGAGCAGTTCTTC